This section outlines one TCR beta chain sequence together with its context. Every one of the participants with HIV received treatment in the United States. The entry originates in a study of long-term antiretroviral therapy in people with HIV. The CDR3 loop spans 15 amino acids. CDR1 is MNHEY and CDR2 is SMNVEV in the germline V gene (reference sequence). V was trimmed by 2 bases and J by 5 bases, leaving 13 bases between them. With survey level as its setting, the immunoSEQ assay was v3.0. Profiled with immunoSEQ multiplex PCR; TCRdb holds only in-frame clones, not every one. The sample has approximately 36,000 clones; almost 85% are singletons.

The sequences come from unsorted PBMCs, collected 0.6 years after starting antiretroviral therapy. The chain is built from TRBV27 and TRBJ2-1; D ambiguous. The sequence derives from a man between 18 and 29 years old with HIV. The CDR3 coding sequence is TGTGCCAGCAGTTTAGGAGTCCTATTCCACAATGAGCAGTTCTTC. Its translation is CASSLGVLFHNEQFF.